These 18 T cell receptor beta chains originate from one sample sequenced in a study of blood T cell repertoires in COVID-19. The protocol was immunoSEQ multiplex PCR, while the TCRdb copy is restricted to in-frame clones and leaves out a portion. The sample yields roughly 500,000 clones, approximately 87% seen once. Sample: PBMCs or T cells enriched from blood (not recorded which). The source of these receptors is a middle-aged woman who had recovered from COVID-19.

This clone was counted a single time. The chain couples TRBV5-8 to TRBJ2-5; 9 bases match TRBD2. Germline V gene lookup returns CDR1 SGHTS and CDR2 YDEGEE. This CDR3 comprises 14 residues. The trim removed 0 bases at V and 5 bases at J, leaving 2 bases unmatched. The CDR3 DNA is TGTGCCAGCAGCTTGGCAGCGGGAGGCGAGACCCAGTACTTC. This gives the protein CASSLAAGGETQYF.

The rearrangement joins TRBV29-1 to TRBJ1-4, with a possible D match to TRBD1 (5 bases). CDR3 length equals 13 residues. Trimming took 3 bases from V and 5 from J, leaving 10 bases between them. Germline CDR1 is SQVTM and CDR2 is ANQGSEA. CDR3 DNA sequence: TGCAGCGTTGAGCGGGGCCCAAATGAAAAACTGTTTTTT. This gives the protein CSVERGPNEKLFF.

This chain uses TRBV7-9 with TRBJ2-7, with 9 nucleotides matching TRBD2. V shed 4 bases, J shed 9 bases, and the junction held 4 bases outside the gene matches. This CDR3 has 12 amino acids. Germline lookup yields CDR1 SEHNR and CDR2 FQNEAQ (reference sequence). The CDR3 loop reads CASSSLAGWQYF. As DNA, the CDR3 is TGTGCCAGCAGCTCACTAGCGGGTTGGCAGTACTTC.

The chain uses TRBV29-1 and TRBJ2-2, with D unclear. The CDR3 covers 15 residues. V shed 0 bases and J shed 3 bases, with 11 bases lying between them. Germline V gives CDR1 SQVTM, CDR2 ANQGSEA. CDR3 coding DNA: TGCAGCGTTGAAGACCCCAAACAGCACACCGGGGAGCTGTTTTTT. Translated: CSVEDPKQHTGELFF.

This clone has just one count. The CDR3 DNA follows: TGTGCCAGCAGCGTAGCAGAGGGAGCCTGGCACGAGCAGTACTTC. It specifies CASSVAEGAWHEQYF. This chain connects TRBV9 to TRBJ2-7; TRBD2 might be the D (5 bases). V was pared by 0 bases and J by 5 bases, with 15 bases between. The CDR3 has 15 amino acids. The V gene's germline CDR1 is SGDLS and CDR2 YYNGEE.

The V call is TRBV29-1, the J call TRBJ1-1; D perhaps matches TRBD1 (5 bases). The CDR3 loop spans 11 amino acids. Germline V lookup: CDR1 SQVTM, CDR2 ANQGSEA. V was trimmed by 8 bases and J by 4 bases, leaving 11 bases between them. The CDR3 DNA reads TGCAGCACCAGGGATATCACTGAAGCTTTCTTT. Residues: CSTRDITEAFF.

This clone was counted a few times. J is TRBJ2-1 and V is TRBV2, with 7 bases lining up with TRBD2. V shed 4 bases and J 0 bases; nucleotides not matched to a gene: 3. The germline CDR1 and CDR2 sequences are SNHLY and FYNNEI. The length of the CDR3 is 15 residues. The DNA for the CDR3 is TGTGCCAGCAGTGGAGGGGAGGGCTCCTACAATGAGCAGTTCTTC. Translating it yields CASSGGEGSYNEQFF.

CDR3 DNA sequence: TGCAGCGTTGCTGGCGCCGAGCGGCAGTACTTC. It translates to CSVAGAERQYF. The chain joins TRBV29-1 to TRBJ2-7; D gene unclear. V lost 4 bases and J 9 bases, leaving 13 bases between the germline ends. The CDR3 runs to 11 residues. Per germline, CDR1 SQVTM and CDR2 ANQGSEA.

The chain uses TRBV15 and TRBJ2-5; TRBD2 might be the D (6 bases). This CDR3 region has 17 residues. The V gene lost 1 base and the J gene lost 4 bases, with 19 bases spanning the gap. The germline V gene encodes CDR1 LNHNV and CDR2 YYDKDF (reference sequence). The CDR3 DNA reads TGTGCCACCAGCAGAGGGTGGGGGACTGAGAGGGGAGAGACCCAGTACTTC. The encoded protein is CATSRGWGTERGETQYF.

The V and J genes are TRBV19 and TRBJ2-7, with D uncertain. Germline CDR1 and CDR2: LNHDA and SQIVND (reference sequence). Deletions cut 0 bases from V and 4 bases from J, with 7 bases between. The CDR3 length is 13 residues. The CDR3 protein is CASSIDLVYEQYF. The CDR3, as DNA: TGTGCCAGTAGTATAGATCTAGTTTACGAGCAGTACTTC.

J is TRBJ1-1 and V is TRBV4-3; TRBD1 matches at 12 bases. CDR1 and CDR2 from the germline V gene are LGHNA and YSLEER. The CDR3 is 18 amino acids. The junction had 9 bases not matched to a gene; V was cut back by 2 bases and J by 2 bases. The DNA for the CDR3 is TGCGCCAGCAGCCAACTGGCCGGGACAGGGGGCCTTAACACTGAAGCTTTCTTT. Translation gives CASSQLAGTGGLNTEAFF.

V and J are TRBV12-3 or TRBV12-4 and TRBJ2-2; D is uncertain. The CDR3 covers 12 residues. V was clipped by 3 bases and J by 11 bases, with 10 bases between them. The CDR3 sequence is CASSFPRKELFF. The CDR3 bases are TGTGCCAGCAGTTTCCCGCGGAAAGAGCTGTTTTTT.

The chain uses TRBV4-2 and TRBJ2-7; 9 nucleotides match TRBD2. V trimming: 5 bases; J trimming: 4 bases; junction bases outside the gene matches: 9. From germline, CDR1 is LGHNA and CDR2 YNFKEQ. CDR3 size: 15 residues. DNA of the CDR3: TGTGCCAGCAGCTCGGTCGGGACTAGCTCGTACGAGCAGTACTTC. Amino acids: CASSSVGTSSYEQYF.

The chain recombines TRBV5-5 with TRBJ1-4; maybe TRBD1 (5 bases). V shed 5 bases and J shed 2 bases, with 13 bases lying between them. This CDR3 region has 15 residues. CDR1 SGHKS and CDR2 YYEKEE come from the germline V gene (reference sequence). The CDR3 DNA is TGTGCCAGCAGGACGACGACAGCCACTAATGAAAAACTGTTTTTT. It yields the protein CASRTTTATNEKLFF.

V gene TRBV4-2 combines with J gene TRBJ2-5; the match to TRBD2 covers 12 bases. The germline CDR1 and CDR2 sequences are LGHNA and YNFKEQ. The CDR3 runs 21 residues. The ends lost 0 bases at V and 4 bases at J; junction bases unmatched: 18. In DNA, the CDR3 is TGTGCCAGCAGCCAAGATACCCCCCGGGCTAGCGGGAGGGCCGGGAGAGAGACCCAGTACTTC. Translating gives CASSQDTPRASGRAGRETQYF.

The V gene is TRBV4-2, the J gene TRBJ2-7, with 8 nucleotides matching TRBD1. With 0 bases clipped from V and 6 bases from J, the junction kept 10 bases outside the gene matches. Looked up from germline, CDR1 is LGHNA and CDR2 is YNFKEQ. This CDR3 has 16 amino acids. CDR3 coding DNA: TGTGCCAGCAGCCAAGATCGGGGACAGGTTGTCTCCGAGCAGTACTTC. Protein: CASSQDRGQVVSEQYF.

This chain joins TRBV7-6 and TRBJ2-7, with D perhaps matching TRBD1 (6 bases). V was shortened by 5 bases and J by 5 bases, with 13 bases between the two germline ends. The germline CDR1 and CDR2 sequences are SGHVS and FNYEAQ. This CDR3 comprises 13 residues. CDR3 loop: CASSLTGNHEQYF. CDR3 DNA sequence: TGTGCCAGCAGCCTAACAGGGAACCACGAGCAGTACTTC.

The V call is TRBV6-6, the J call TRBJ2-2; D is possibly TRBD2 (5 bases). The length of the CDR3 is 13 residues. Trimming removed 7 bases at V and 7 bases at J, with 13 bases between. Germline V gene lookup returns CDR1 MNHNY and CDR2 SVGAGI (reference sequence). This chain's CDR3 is CASKPAGSGELFF. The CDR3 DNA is TGTGCCAGCAAGCCGGCGGGTAGCGGGGAGCTGTTTTTT.